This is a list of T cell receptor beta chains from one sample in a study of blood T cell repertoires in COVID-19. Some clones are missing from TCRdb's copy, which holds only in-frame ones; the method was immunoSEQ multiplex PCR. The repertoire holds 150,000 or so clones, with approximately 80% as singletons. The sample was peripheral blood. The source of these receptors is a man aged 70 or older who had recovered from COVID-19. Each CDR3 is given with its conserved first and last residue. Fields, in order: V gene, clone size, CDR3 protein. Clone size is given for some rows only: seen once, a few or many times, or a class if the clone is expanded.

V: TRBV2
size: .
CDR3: CASSTVSGELFF

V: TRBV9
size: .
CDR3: CASRVGDTGELFF

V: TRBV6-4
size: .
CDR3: CASSDSGTLNTGELFF

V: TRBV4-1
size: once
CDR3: CASSQQDGGWTEAFF

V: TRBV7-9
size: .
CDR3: CASSPRGSEAQYF

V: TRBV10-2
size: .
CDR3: CASSAGQKLTPQHF

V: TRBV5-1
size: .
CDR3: CASSLTGSGANVLTF

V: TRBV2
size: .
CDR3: CASSEQGPGNTEAFF

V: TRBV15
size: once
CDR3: CATSRGTSGSSTDTQYF

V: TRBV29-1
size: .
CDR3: CSVVGGNYEQYF

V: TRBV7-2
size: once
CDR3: CASTPGASNQPQHF

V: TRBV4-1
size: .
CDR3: CASSQDPTGTGEKLFF

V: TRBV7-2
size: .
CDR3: CASSFRGNPRSYGYTF

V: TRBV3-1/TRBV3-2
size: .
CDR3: CASSQSLSVTGELFF

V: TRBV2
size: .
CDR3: CASSERGGGEQFF

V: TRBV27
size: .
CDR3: CASSSMSGGNTEAFF

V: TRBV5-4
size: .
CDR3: CASSPPRSASYNEQFF

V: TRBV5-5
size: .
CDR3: CASSSGLARPGDEQFF

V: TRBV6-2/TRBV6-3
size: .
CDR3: CASSIPREGRSEQFF

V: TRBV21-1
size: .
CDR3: CASGSTRDRDYEQYF

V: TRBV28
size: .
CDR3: CASSLTGVVGNTIYF

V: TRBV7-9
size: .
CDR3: CASSVTSGRNTGELFF

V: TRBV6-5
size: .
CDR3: CASSSTGDSYEQYF

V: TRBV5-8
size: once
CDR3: CASSLDSSSSYNEQFF

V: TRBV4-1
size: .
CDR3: CASSQDRLAGNTGELFF

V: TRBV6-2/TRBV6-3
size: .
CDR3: CASSYLPISGQALNEQFF